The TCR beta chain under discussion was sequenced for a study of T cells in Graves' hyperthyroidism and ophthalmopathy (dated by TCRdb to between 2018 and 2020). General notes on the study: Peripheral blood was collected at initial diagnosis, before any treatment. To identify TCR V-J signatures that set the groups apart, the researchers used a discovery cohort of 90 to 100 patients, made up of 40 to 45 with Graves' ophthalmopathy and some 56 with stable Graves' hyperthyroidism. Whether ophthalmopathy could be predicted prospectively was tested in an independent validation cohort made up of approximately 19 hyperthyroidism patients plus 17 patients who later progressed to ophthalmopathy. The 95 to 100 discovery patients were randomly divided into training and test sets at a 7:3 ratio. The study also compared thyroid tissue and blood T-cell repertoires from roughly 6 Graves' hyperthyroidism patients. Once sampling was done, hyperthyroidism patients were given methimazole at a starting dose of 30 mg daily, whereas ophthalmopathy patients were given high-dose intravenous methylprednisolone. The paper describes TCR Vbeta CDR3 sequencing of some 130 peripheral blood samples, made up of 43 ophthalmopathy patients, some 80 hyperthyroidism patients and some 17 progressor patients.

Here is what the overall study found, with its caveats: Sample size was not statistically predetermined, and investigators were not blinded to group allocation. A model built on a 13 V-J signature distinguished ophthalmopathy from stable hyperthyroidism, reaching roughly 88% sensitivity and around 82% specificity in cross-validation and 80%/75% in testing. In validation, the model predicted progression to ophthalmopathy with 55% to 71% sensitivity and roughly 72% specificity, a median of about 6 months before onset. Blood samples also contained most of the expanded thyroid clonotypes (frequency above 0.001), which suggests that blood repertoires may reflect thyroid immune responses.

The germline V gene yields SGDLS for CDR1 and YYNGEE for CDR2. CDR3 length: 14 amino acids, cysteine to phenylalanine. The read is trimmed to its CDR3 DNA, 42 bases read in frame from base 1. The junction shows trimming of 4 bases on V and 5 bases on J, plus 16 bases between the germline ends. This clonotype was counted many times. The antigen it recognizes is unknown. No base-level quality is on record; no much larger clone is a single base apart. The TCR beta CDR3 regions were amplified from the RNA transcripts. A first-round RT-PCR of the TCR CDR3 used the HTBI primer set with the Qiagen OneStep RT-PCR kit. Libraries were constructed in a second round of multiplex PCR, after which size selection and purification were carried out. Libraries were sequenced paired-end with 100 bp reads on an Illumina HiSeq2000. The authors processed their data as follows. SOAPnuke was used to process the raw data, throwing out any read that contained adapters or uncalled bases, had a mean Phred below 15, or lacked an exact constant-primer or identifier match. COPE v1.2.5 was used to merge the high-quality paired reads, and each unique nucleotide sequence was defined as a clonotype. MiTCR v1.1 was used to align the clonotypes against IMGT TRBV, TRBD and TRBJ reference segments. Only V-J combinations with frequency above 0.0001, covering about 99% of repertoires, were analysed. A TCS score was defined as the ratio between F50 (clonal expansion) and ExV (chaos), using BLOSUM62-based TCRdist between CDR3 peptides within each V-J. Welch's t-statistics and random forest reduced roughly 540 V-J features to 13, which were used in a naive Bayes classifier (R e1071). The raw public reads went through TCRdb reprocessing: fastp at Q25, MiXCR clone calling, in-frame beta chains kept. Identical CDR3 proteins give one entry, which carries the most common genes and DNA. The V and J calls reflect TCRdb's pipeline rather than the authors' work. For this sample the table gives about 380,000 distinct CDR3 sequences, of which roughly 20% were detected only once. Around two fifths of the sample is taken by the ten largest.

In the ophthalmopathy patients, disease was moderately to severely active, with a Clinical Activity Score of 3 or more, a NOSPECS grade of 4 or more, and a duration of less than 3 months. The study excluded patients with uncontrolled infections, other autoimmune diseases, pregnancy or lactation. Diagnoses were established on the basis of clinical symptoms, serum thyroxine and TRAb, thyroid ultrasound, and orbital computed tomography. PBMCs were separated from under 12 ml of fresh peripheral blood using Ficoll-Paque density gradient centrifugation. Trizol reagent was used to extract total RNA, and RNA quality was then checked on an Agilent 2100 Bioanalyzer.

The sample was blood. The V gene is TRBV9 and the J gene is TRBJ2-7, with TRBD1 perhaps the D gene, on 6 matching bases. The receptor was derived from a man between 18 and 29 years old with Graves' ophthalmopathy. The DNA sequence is TGTGCCAGCAGCCGCGACGAGGGGGTCGACGAGCAGTACTTC. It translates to CASSRDEGVDEQYF. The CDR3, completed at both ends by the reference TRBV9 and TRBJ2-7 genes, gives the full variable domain DSGVTQTPKHLITATGQRVTLRCSPRSGDLSVYWYQQSLDQGLQFLIQYYNGEERAKGNILERFSAQQFPDLHSELNLSSLELGDSALYFCASSRDEGVDEQYFGPGTRLTVT.